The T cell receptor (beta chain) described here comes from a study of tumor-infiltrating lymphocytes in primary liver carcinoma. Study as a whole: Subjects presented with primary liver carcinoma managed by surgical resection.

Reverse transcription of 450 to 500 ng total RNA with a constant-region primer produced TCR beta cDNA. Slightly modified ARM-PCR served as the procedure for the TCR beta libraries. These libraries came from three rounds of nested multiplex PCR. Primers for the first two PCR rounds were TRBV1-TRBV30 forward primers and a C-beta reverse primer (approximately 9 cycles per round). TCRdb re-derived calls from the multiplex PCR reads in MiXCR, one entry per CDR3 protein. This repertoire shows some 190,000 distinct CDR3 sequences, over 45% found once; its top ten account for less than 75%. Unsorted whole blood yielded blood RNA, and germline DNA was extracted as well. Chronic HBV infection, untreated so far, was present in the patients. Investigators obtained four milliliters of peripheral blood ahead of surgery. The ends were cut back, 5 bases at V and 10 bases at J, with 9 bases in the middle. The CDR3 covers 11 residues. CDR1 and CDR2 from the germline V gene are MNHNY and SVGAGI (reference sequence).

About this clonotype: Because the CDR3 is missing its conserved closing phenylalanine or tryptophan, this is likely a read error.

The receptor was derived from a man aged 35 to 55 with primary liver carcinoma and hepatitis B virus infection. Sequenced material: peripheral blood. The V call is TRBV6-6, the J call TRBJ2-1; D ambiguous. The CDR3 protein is CASSRVGEQFV. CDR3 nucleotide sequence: TGTGCCAGCAGTCGGGTTGGGGAGCAGTTCGTC.